The entry below gives a single T cell receptor beta chain sequence along with its context. V was pared by 3 bases and J by 4 bases, with 8 bases of the junction left unmatched. The CDR3 contains 15 residues. The germline V gene encodes CDR1 SGHVS and CDR2 FQNEAQ. This sample was taken from a study of blood T cell repertoires in COVID-19. Whole-study context: Both acute and convalescent COVID-19 samples were obtained from the United States, Italy and Spain. Sources were T cells, B-cell-depleted T cells, or PBMCs; the material itself was cDNA or gDNA.

Source study methods: By means of reference gene primer amplification, nucleated cell counts were estimated. Only in-frame clones appear in the TCRdb table, and some are missing; sequencing was by immunoSEQ multiplex PCR. V, J and clone size are those of that table, while D and trimming were read from the DNA. The sample yields about 200,000 clones, about 82% seen once. Input material: peripheral blood. The chain combines TRBV7-8 with TRBJ2-5; TRBD2 agrees at 7 bases. The receptor was isolated from a man between 60 and 75 years old with COVID-19, enrolled during active disease. The CDR3: CASSLGGVGVETQYF. The CDR3 DNA reads as TGTGCCAGCAGCTTGGGAGGGGTCGGAGTAGAGACCCAGTACTTC.